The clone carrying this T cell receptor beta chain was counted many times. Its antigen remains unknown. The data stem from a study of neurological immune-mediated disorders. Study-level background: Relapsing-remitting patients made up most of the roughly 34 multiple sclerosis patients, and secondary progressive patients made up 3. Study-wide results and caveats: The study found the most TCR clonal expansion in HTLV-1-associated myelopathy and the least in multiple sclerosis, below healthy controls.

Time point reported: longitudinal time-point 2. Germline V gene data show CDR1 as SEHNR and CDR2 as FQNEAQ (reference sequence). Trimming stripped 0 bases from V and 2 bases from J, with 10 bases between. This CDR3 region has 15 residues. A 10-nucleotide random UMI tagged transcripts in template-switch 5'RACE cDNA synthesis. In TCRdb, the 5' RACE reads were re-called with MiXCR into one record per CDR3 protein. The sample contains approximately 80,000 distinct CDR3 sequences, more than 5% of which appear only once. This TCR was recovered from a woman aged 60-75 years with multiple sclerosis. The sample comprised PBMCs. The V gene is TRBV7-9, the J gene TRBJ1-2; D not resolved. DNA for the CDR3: TGTGCCAGCAGCTTAGCGGCAGGCAGCAACTATGGCTACACCTTC. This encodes CASSLAAGSNYGYTF.